Sequencing of this T cell receptor beta chain was carried out in a study of T cells in Graves' hyperthyroidism and ophthalmopathy. TCR beta CDR3 region amplification was performed from RNA transcripts. The HTBI set primed first-round TCR CDR3 RT-PCR. TCRdb used MiXCR to reprocess the multiplex PCR reads, holding one entry per CDR3 protein. The sample lists some 740,000 distinct CDR3 sequences; around 13% were seen once. The sample taken for sequencing was blood. This clonotype was obtained from a woman between 18 and 30 years old with Graves' hyperthyroidism.

The CDR3 loop is CASSGLAEADTQYF. CDR3 DNA: TGTGCCAGCAGCGGACTAGCGGAGGCCGATACGCAGTATTTT. The V and J genes are TRBV11-3 and TRBJ2-3; the match to TRBD2 covers 10 bases. The germline CDR1 and CDR2 sequences are SGHNT and YENEEA. The CDR3 is made up of 14 amino acids. Trimming took 5 bases from V and 6 from J; bases not matched to a gene: 5. The full variable domain, completed using reference TRBV11-3 and TRBJ2-3, is EAGVVQSPRYKIIEKKQPVAFWCNPISGHNTLYWYLQNLGQGPELLIRYENEEAVDDSQLPKDRFSAERLKGVDSTLKIQPAELGDSAVYLCASSGLAEADTQYFGPGTRLTVL.